This TCR beta chain was identified during a study of shared clonotypes between healthy human individuals. Measured with immunoSEQ multiplex PCR; TCRdb has only the in-frame clones, and not every one. The sample has over a million clones; approximately 96% are singletons. This clone has only a few counts. Germline CDR1 is MNHNS and CDR2 is SASEGT. The CDR3 contains 12 residues. Trimming took 4 bases from V and 7 from J, leaving 8 bases between them. Sequencing was performed on naive CD4+ T cells sorted from blood. As to subset: CD45RA+ positively selected. This TCR was recovered from a man aged 30 to 45 in good health. The chain carries TRBV6-1 and TRBJ2-1, with D tentatively TRBD2 (6 bases). In DNA, the CDR3 is TGTGCCAGCAGTGTGACTAGGAATGAGCAGTTCTTC. Residues: CASSVTRNEQFF.